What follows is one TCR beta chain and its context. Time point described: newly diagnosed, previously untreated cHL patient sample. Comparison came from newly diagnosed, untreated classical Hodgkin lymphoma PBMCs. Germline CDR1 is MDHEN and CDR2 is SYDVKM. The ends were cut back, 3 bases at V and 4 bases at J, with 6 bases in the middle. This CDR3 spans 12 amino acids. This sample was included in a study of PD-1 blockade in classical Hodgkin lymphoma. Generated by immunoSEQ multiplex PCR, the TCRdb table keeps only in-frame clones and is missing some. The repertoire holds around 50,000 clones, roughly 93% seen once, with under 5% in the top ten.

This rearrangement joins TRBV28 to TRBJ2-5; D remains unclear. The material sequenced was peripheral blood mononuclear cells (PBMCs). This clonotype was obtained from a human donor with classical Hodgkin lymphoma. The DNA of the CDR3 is TGTGCCAGCAGTTTCAGCGTAGAGACCCAGTACTTC. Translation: CASSFSVETQYF.